This TCR beta chain stems from a study of blood T cell repertoires in COVID-19. Study at large: T cells, B-cell-depleted T cells, or PBMCs provided the cDNA or gDNA that served as material.

With 1 base removed from V and 3 bases from J, the gap between germline ends came to 9 bases. In germline, CDR1 is KGHSH, CDR2 LQKENI. The CDR3 has 14 amino acids. Profiling relied on immunoSEQ multiplex PCR, and the TCRdb table lists in-frame clones only, not all of them. The sample holds about 390,000 clones, just under 90% seen once. Membership in each cohort depended on participant-reported clinical history. Material for sequencing was PBMCs or T cells enriched from blood (not recorded which). The TCR comes from a woman between 45 and 60 years old who had recovered from COVID-19. The rearrangement joins TRBV18 to TRBJ1-2; perhaps TRBD1 as D (5 bases). The DNA of the CDR3 is TGTGCCAGCTCACCACAGGAGGGGCACTATGGCTACACCTTC. Encoded protein: CASSPQEGHYGYTF.